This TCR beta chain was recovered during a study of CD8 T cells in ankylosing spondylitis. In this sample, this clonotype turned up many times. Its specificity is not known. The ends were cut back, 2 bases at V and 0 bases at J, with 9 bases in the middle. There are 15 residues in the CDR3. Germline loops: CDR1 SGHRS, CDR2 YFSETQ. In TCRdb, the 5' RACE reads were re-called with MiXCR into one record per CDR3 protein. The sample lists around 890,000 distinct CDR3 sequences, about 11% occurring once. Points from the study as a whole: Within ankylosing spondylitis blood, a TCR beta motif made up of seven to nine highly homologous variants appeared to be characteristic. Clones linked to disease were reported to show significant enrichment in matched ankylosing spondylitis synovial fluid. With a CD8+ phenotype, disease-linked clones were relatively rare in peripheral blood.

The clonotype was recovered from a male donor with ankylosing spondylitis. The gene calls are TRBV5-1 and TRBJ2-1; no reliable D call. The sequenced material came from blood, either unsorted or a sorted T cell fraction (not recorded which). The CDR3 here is CASSLMEISYNEQFF. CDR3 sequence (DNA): TGCGCCAGCAGCTTAATGGAGATCTCCTACAATGAGCAGTTCTTC. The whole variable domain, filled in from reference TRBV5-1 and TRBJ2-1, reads KAGVTQTPRYLIKTRGQQVTLSCSPISGHRSVSWYQQTPGQGLQFLFEYFSETQRNKGNFPGRFSGRQFSNSRSEMNVSTLELGDSALYLCASSLMEISYNEQFFGPGTRLTVL.